Below, 6 T cell receptor beta chains from the same sample are listed, as sequenced in a study of T cell clones after liver transplantation. The method was immunoSEQ multiplex PCR; TCRdb's version includes in-frame clones alone and lacks a portion of them. In the table there are 90,000 to 120,000 clones, 82% of which are singletons. The sequences come from CD4+ T cells from blood, collected before liver transplant. The receptor source for this set is a human donor who received a liver transplant.

This clone was observed a few times. The rearrangement uses TRBV19 and TRBJ2-3, with D possibly being TRBD2 (5 bases). V dropped 7 bases and J dropped 0 bases, with 17 bases sitting between them. This CDR3 is 16 amino acids long. Germline CDR1 is LNHDA and CDR2 is SQIVND (reference sequence). The CDR3 nucleotides read TGTGCCAGTAATCCATTTCGAGGGTCTAGCACAGATACGCAGTATTTT. Translating gives CASNPFRGSSTDTQYF.

The gene calls are TRBV11-3 and TRBJ2-1; tentative D call: TRBD1 (5 bases). Trimming took off 5 bases at V and 0 bases at J, with 11 bases between the two ends. The V gene's germline CDR1 is SGHNT and CDR2 YENEEA. This CDR3 is built from 15 residues. The CDR3 sequence is CASSRTQSSYNEQFF. The CDR3 DNA is TGTGCCAGCAGCCGGACACAAAGCTCCTACAATGAGCAGTTCTTC. Using reference TRBV11-3 and TRBJ2-1 for the parts outside the CDR3, the full variable domain is EAGVVQSPRYKIIEKKQPVAFWCNPISGHNTLYWYLQNLGQGPELLIRYENEEAVDDSQLPKDRFSAERLKGVDSTLKIQPAELGDSAVYLCASSRTQSSYNEQFFGPGTRLTVL.

This CDR3 is CASSLEGSILYEQYF. The CDR3 coding sequence is TGTGCCAGCAGTTTGGAGGGGTCTATTTTGTACGAGCAGTACTTC. The chain carries TRBV28 and TRBJ2-7, with D perhaps matching TRBD2 (6 bases). CDR3 length: 15 residues. V lost 3 bases and J 4 bases, leaving 16 bases between the germline ends. CDR1 MDHEN and CDR2 SYDVKM come from the germline V gene.

This clone was detected only a few times. V is TRBV28 and J is TRBJ2-7; D could derive from TRBD1 or TRBD2 (5 bases each). The germline V gene encodes CDR1 MDHEN and CDR2 SYDVKM. The length of the CDR3 is 14 residues. V dropped 2 bases and J dropped 4 bases, with 12 bases sitting between them. The CDR3 nucleotides read TGTGCCAGCAGTTTAGGGGCTAGCAAGTACGAGCAGTACTTC. Translation: CASSLGASKYEQYF.

The V and J genes are TRBV27 and TRBJ1-1; D is unresolved. The CDR3 loop spans 15 amino acids. The germline CDR1 and CDR2 sequences are MNHEY and SMNVEV (reference sequence). V was trimmed by 3 bases and J by 5 bases, leaving 16 bases between them. DNA for the CDR3: TGTGCCAGCAGTTTTAGACCCAAGCTGGATACTGAAGCTTTCTTT. It specifies CASSFRPKLDTEAFF.

The CDR3 sequence is CASSPPEVGGTEAFF. For the CDR3, the DNA is TGTGCCAGCTCACCACCGGAGGTGGGTGGAACTGAAGCTTTCTTT. V usage is TRBV18 and J usage is TRBJ1-1; D unresolved. This CDR3 has 15 residues. Germline CDR1 reads KGHSH; CDR2 reads LQKENI. V shed 0 bases and J shed 5 bases, with 13 bases lying between them. Filled out from reference TRBV18 and TRBJ1-1, the complete variable domain reads NAGVMQNPRHLVRRRGQEARLRCSPMKGHSHVYWYRQLPEEGLKFMVYLQKENIIDESGMPKERFSAEFPKEGPSILRIQQVVRGDSAAYFCASSPPEVGGTEAFFGQGTRLTVV.